This T cell receptor beta chain was profiled in a study of blood T cell repertoires in COVID-19. Sequencing used immunoSEQ multiplex PCR; TCRdb keeps in-frame clones, though not all of them. This sample has fewer than 300,000 clones, with 70% to 90% found just once. The CDR3 consists of 16 residues. V was cut by 5 bases and J by 1 base, with 12 bases left in between. CDR1 is MRHNA and CDR2 is SNTAGT in the germline V gene. J is TRBJ1-6 and V is TRBV6-4; no clear D. The sequenced material came from peripheral blood. This TCR came from a human donor with COVID-19, enrolled during active disease. The donor label of this sample is uncertain. The CDR3 region is CASSQMRVSYNSPLHF. CDR3 nucleotides: TGTGCCAGCAGTCAGATGCGGGTATCCTATAATTCACCCCTCCACTTT.